This record looks at one TCR beta chain sequence and its context. Its antigen is unknown. TCRdb itself ran the RT-PCR reads through MiXCR, one entry per CDR3 protein. The table has over 400,000 distinct CDR3 sequences, over 10% seen once. The CDR3 consists of 15 residues. V lost 2 bases, J lost 9 bases, and 5 bases stayed unmatched. CDR1 is SGHDN and CDR2 is FVKESK in the germline V gene. The data are from a study of response to subunit inactivated influenza vaccine. Broader study findings: Each seasonal flu vaccination may recruit only limited new T cells, authors suggested.

The receptor's source is a man aged 45 to 65 who received an inactivated influenza vaccine. J is TRBJ1-6 and V is TRBV14; 9 nucleotides agree with TRBD1. Material: PBMCs from blood, obtained roughly 6 weeks after vaccination. This chain's CDR3 is CASSQSGTGFSPLHF. Written as DNA, the CDR3 is TGTGCCAGCAGCCAAAGCGGGACAGGGTTTTCACCCCTCCACTTT.